A single sample is the source of the 11 T cell receptor beta chains below, sequenced in a study of blood T cell repertoires in COVID-19. The method was immunoSEQ multiplex PCR; TCRdb's version includes in-frame clones alone and lacks a portion of them. The table shows about 170,000 clones, with around 89% occurring only once. The source material was peripheral blood. The receptors derive from a man between 45 and 60 years old who had recovered from COVID-19.

V and J are TRBV7-8 and TRBJ1-2, with 9 bases lining up with TRBD1. J was trimmed by 8 bases and V by 5 bases; bases with no gene match: 3. The CDR3 spans 12 residues. From germline, CDR1 is SGHVS and CDR2 FQNEAQ. CDR3 bases: TGTGCCAGCAGCAGGGACAGGGAAGGCTACACCTTC. It yields the protein CASSRDREGYTF.

This clone has just one count. This chain uses TRBV5-1 with TRBJ2-1, with 11 bases that match TRBD2. V shed 4 bases, J shed 5 bases, and the junction held 8 bases outside the gene matches. The CDR3 has 16 amino acids. Germline V gene data show CDR1 as SGHRS and CDR2 as YFSETQ. CDR3 residues: CASSPRLAGSNNEQFF. Written as DNA, the CDR3 is TGCGCCAGCAGCCCCAGACTAGCGGGAAGCAACAATGAGCAGTTCTTC.

The chain has TRBV7-2 and TRBJ1-2, with 9 bases aligning to TRBD1. This CDR3 is built from 15 residues. CDR1 is SGHTA, CDR2 FQGNSA, per germline. With 6 bases clipped from V and 2 bases from J, the junction kept 7 bases outside the gene matches. The CDR3 nucleotides are TGTGCCAGCAGAGTAGGGGGGACAGGGAACTATGGCTACACCTTC. Amino acid sequence: CASRVGGTGNYGYTF.

This chain connects TRBV11-2 to TRBJ1-4; perhaps TRBD1 as D (5 bases). Germline CDR1 and CDR2: SGHAT and FQNNGV. The ends were cut back, 3 bases at V and 0 bases at J, with 8 bases in the middle. The CDR3 sequence is 15 residues long. CDR3 sequence: CASSFGGATNEKLFF. The CDR3 bases are TGTGCCAGCAGCTTCGGGGGTGCAACTAATGAAAAACTGTTTTTT.

V usage is TRBV29-1 and J usage is TRBJ1-2, with 8 nucleotides matching TRBD1. Germline CDR1 SQVTM, CDR2 ANQGSEA. V dropped 4 bases and J dropped 4; count of bases not matched to a gene: 5. This CDR3 comprises 13 residues. The CDR3 bases are TGCAGCGTTGCCCAGGGGACAGGCTATGGCTACACCTTC. Translation: CSVAQGTGYGYTF.

The rearrangement links TRBV2 to TRBJ2-7; the D gene is possibly TRBD1 (6 bases). V was trimmed by 10 bases and J by 4 bases, leaving 20 bases between them. CDR3 length: 14 residues. Germline V lookup: CDR1 SNHLY, CDR2 FYNNEI. CDR3 amino acids: CAIQSEGQGYEQYF. The CDR3 DNA sequence: TGTGCCATCCAATCTGAGGGGCAGGGGTACGAGCAGTACTTC.

With regard to this clone: Other DNA sequences in the same sample also yield this CDR3. The chain uses TRBV10-3 and TRBJ1-5, with D perhaps matching TRBD1 (5 bases). The CDR3 loop spans 13 amino acids. Trimming took off 8 bases at V and 6 bases at J, with 14 bases between the two ends. CDR1 and CDR2 from the germline V gene are ENHRY and SYGVKD. CDR3 sequence (DNA): TGTGCCATCCGGGGGGGGGAGGGTCAGCCCCAGCATTTT. This sequence encodes CAIRGGEGQPQHF.

CDR3 region: CASSLRADYNEQFF. Here the CDR3 DNA reads TGTGCCAGCAGCTTGAGGGCAGACTACAATGAGCAGTTCTTC. The V call is TRBV11-2, the J call TRBJ2-1; TRBD2 is a possible D gene (5 bases). From germline, CDR1 is SGHAT and CDR2 FQNNGV. The CDR3 consists of 14 residues. The V and J ends lost 3 bases and 3 bases respectively, with 9 bases between them.

This chain uses TRBV7-2 with TRBJ2-1; a weak D match, TRBD2 (6 bases). Trimming left V 2 bases short and J 2 bases short, with 13 bases between. This CDR3 region has 16 residues. Germline-derived CDR1 and CDR2 are SGHTA and FQGNSA. CDR3 loop: CASSLLADAPYNEQFF. CDR3 DNA: TGTGCCAGCAGCTTATTAGCGGACGCCCCCTACAATGAGCAGTTCTTC.

J is TRBJ1-5 and V is TRBV19, with 8 bases fitting TRBD1. In germline, CDR1 is LNHDA, CDR2 SQIVND (reference sequence). The CDR3 has 16 amino acids. Losses at the gene ends were 4 bases for V and 2 bases for J; bases not matched to a gene: 7. The chain's CDR3 is CASSTSPGGRNQPQHF. CDR3 nucleotide sequence: TGTGCCAGTAGTACATCCCCAGGGGGCCGCAATCAGCCCCAGCATTTT.

This chain links TRBV6-4 with TRBJ2-6; D is ambiguous. The CDR3 loop spans 15 amino acids. Germline V gene lookup returns CDR1 MRHNA and CDR2 SNTAGT. Trimming stripped 4 bases from V and 0 bases from J, with 7 bases between. The CDR3, as DNA: TGTGCCAGCAGTGCCCTGAGCTCTGGGGCCAACGTCCTGACTTTC. Protein: CASSALSSGANVLTF.